What follows are 27 T cell receptor beta chains derived from one specimen sequenced in a study of cytomegalovirus exposure and HLA in healthy donors. 60 Vbeta and 13 Jbeta primers were used in PCR. Data came from immunoSEQ multiplex PCR; TCRdb stores just in-frame clones and leaves some out. The profile shows 180,000 or so clones, approximately 72% of them singletons. The specimen was PBMCs. The receptors come from a human donor in good health.

V usage is TRBV9 and J usage is TRBJ1-1; maybe TRBD1 (6 bases). The CDR3 consists of 15 residues. CDR1 and CDR2 (germline): SGDLS, YYNGEE. Trimming took 3 bases from V and 2 from J, leaving 14 bases between them. CDR3 residues: CASSGEGGGNTEAFF. The CDR3 region has the DNA TGTGCCAGCAGCGGGGAGGGAGGGGGAAACACTGAAGCTTTCTTT. The full variable domain, completed using reference TRBV9 and TRBJ1-1, is DSGVTQTPKHLITATGQRVTLRCSPRSGDLSVYWYQQSLDQGLQFLIQYYNGEERAKGNILERFSAQQFPDLHSELNLSSLELGDSALYFCASSGEGGGNTEAFFGQGTRLTVV.

J is TRBJ1-5 and V is TRBV6-5, with 8 bases that match TRBD1. V was pared by 5 bases and J by 0 bases, with 3 bases of the junction left unmatched. Germline CDR1 and CDR2: MNHEY and SVGAGI. CDR3 length: 15 amino acids. CDR3 protein: CASSRGQDSNQPQHF. The DNA of the CDR3 is TGTGCCAGCAGTAGGGGACAGGATAGCAATCAGCCCCAGCATTTT.

This chain links TRBV11-2 with TRBJ2-1; 7 bases match TRBD2. The CDR3 loop spans 15 amino acids. Germline V lookup: CDR1 SGHAT, CDR2 FQNNGV. V was pared by 4 bases and J by 6 bases, with 9 bases of the junction left unmatched. The CDR3 is CASSSLGLAANEQFF. The DNA for the CDR3 is TGTGCCAGCAGCTCCCTGGGGCTAGCGGCCAATGAGCAGTTCTTC.

This chain connects TRBV7-9 to TRBJ2-7; TRBD2 is a possible D gene (5 bases). This CDR3 is built from 14 residues. Trimming cost V 5 bases and J 1 base, with 12 bases left between them. Per the germline V gene, CDR1 is SEHNR and CDR2 is FQNEAQ (reference sequence). This CDR3 is CASSMSGLSYEQYF. The CDR3 region has the DNA TGTGCCAGCAGCATGAGCGGACTTTCCTACGAGCAGTACTTC.

The chain employs TRBV6-6 and TRBJ2-3, with D possibly matching TRBD2 (7 bases). This CDR3 contains 15 residues. The germline V gene encodes CDR1 MNHNY and CDR2 SVGAGI (reference sequence). V was trimmed by 6 bases and J by 2 bases, leaving 15 bases between them. Here the CDR3 reads CASSRGADPTDTQYF. The CDR3 nucleotides read TGTGCCAGCAGCCGGGGGGCAGATCCCACAGATACGCAGTATTTT.

This clone was detected a few times. This sequence joins TRBV13 and TRBJ1-1, with D maybe TRBD1 (6 bases). V was trimmed by 4 bases and J by 1 base, leaving 10 bases between them. Per germline, CDR1 PRHDT and CDR2 FYEKMQ (reference sequence). The CDR3 spans 14 residues. The CDR3 sequence: CASSSDRQNTEAFF. CDR3 in DNA: TGTGCCAGCAGCTCCGACAGGCAGAACACTGAAGCTTTCTTT.

The chain joins TRBV10-3 to TRBJ1-2; 9 nucleotides match TRBD1. Trimming removed 6 bases from V and 0 bases from J; junction bases left unmatched: 17. CDR3 length: 19 amino acids. Germline CDR1 reads ENHRY; CDR2 reads SYGVKD. Here the CDR3 reads CAIRGTGFNLMGTNYGYTF. In DNA form, the CDR3 reads TGTGCCATCAGGGGGACAGGGTTTAACCTTATGGGGACTAACTATGGCTACACCTTC.

This chain joins TRBV5-1 and TRBJ2-2; tentatively, D is TRBD1 (5 bases). The V gene lost 4 bases and the J gene lost 9 bases, with 16 bases spanning the gap. Germline assignment: CDR1 SGHRS and CDR2 YFSETQ. The CDR3 covers 14 residues. CDR3 protein: CASSPQGDPWELFF. The CDR3 DNA sequence: TGCGCCAGCAGCCCCCAAGGGGATCCCTGGGAGCTGTTTTTT.

The CDR3 DNA is TGTGCTAGTGGCTGGGGACAGGGTGGCGAGACCCAGTACTTC. Its protein is CASGWGQGGETQYF. The chain couples TRBV12-5 to TRBJ2-5; the match to TRBD1 covers 9 bases. CDR1 is LGHNT, CDR2 FRNRAP, per germline. CDR3 size: 14 residues. V gave up 6 bases and J gave up 5 bases; unmatched junction bases: 7.

V is TRBV27 and J is TRBJ1-2, with D possibly matching TRBD1 (5 bases). The CDR3 covers 14 residues. V lost 6 bases and J 8 bases, leaving 19 bases between the germline ends. Germline values: CDR1 MNHEY, CDR2 SMNVEV (reference sequence). The CDR3 protein is CASSPGGGVWGYTF. The CDR3, as DNA: TGTGCCAGCAGCCCTGGGGGGGGAGTGTGGGGCTACACCTTC.

In its sample, this clone was seen a few times. This chain uses TRBV7-9 with TRBJ1-1, with 8 positions matching TRBD1. The CDR3 runs to 15 residues. Germline V gene lookup returns CDR1 SEHNR and CDR2 FQNEAQ (reference sequence). After removal of 5 bases from V and 0 bases from J, the junction contained 5 bases not matched to a gene. The CDR3 sequence is CASSPGTGLNTEAFF. CDR3 in DNA: TGTGCCAGCAGCCCGGGGACAGGACTGAACACTGAAGCTTTCTTT.

The table lists this clone with a count of one. V and J are TRBV19 and TRBJ1-2; D is unresolved. This CDR3 is 15 amino acids long. Germline CDR1 LNHDA, CDR2 SQIVND (reference sequence). V shed 5 bases and J shed 8 bases, with 21 bases lying between them. CDR3 sequence (DNA): TGTGCCAGTAGTTTTGGAATCGGGCCGACGGGGGGCTACACCTTC. This encodes CASSFGIGPTGGYTF.

The genes are TRBV13 and TRBJ1-3; no definite D call. V gave up 3 bases and J gave up 4 bases, with 13 bases separating them. The CDR3 is 15 amino acids. The germline V gene encodes CDR1 PRHDT and CDR2 FYEKMQ (reference sequence). The CDR3 sequence is CASSFSGLPGNTIYF. The CDR3 bases are TGTGCCAGCAGCTTCTCGGGATTACCCGGAAACACCATATATTTT.

This clone appeared a single time. The V and J genes are TRBV5-1 and TRBJ2-5; possibly TRBD1 for D (8 bases). The DNA end lines up better with TRBJ2-7; the J call may be wrong. The CDR3 spans 14 residues. From germline, CDR1 is SGHRS and CDR2 YFSETQ. CDR3 coding DNA: TGCGCCAGCAGCTCACAGGGGGGGGTTGGCGAGCAGTACTTC. Translating it yields CASSSQGGVGEQYF.

The V call is TRBV4-1, the J call TRBJ2-7; a possible D gene is TRBD2 (5 bases). V lost 0 bases and J lost 2, with 11 bases in between. Per germline, CDR1 MGHRA and CDR2 YSYEKL. This CDR3 region has 15 residues. The CDR3 DNA sequence: TGCGCCAGCAGCCAAGACCCCGGGAACCCCTACGAGCAGTACTTC. Translated, it gives CASSQDPGNPYEQYF.

The chain couples TRBV4-1 to TRBJ2-7, with D uncertain. Germline CDR1 is MGHRA and CDR2 is YSYEKL. V lost 0 bases and J lost 3, with 9 bases in between. The CDR3 runs to 14 residues. The CDR3 bases are TGCGCCAGCAGCCAAGAGGCCCTCCTCTACGAGCAGTACTTC. It yields the protein CASSQEALLYEQYF.

Regarding this clone: At one end, the junction sequence differs from germline, possibly due to a read error. The rearrangement uses TRBV10-3 and TRBJ1-1; 8 positions agree with TRBD1. CDR1 is ENHRY, CDR2 SYGVKD, per germline. The CDR3 is 14 amino acids. Here the CDR3 reads CAIGDRGYNTEAFF. CDR3 nucleotides: TGTGCCATCGGTGACAGGGGCTACAACACTGAAGCTTTCTTT.

This clone has only one observation. The V gene is TRBV5-6, the J gene TRBJ2-7; D uncertain. CDR1 is SGHDT, CDR2 YYEEEE, per germline. The CDR3 spans 12 residues. V was cut by 1 base and J by 6 bases, with 8 bases left in between. CDR3 region: CASSLFTGEQYF. The CDR3 nucleotides are TGTGCCAGCAGCTTGTTTACCGGCGAGCAGTACTTC.

There are a few counts of this clone. V gene TRBV5-4 combines with J gene TRBJ2-7; a weak D match, TRBD1 (5 bases). The CDR3 sequence is 15 residues long. The V gene's germline CDR1 is SGHNT and CDR2 YYREEE (reference sequence). The ends were cut back, 0 bases at V and 2 bases at J, with 12 bases in the middle. The CDR3 protein is CASSLEAGKPYEQYF. The CDR3, as DNA: TGTGCCAGCAGCTTGGAGGCAGGGAAGCCCTACGAGCAGTACTTC.

The V call is TRBV9, the J call TRBJ2-7, with 7 bases that match TRBD2. V gave up 3 bases and J gave up 7 bases; unmatched junction bases: 7. The CDR3 is 13 residues long. Germline loops: CDR1 SGDLS, CDR2 YYNGEE. The CDR3 loop reads CASSEGTTGEQYF. The CDR3 region has the DNA TGTGCCAGCAGCGAAGGGACTACGGGGGAGCAGTACTTC.

About this clone: Germline and junction disagree at one end, which may indicate a read error. The J gene is TRBJ2-1, the V gene TRBV7-2, with D possibly matching TRBD1 (6 bases). Germline V gene lookup returns CDR1 SGHTA and CDR2 FQGNSA. The CDR3 is 16 amino acids. The CDR3 region is CASTLTRAGAYNEQFF. The CDR3 DNA is TGTGCCAGCACCTTAACCCGCGCAGGGGCCTACAATGAGCAGTTCTTC.

This chain uses TRBV7-6 with TRBJ1-5; the D is unclear. The CDR3 has 14 residues. Per germline, CDR1 SGHVS and CDR2 FNYEAQ. V was clipped by 5 bases and J by 6 bases, with 14 bases between them. The CDR3 is CASSPTGEAQPQHF. In DNA form, the CDR3 reads TGTGCCAGCAGCCCAACGGGAGAGGCTCAGCCCCAGCATTTT.

The chain uses TRBV7-2 and TRBJ1-1, with TRBD1 matching over 8 bases. V lost 4 bases to trimming and J lost 1 base; unmatched junction nucleotides: 2. The CDR3 runs 14 residues. CDR1 is SGHTA and CDR2 is FQGNSA in the germline V gene. The CDR3 protein is CASSWDRSNTEAFF. The CDR3, as DNA: TGTGCCAGCAGCTGGGACAGGTCGAACACTGAAGCTTTCTTT.

This clone was detected once. V usage is TRBV7-9 and J usage is TRBJ1-1; weak D call: TRBD1 (5 bases). Deletions cut 4 bases from V and 4 bases from J, with 10 bases between. The CDR3 has 13 amino acids. Germline V gives CDR1 SEHNR, CDR2 FQNEAQ (reference sequence). CDR3 residues: CASSSPDSTEAFF. The CDR3 nucleotides read TGTGCCAGCAGCTCACCCGACAGCACTGAAGCTTTCTTT.

DNA of the CDR3: TGTGCCATCAGTGAGACTTTGACAGCAGCTAACTATGGCTACACCTTC. Translation gives CAISETLTAANYGYTF. The J gene is TRBJ1-2, the V gene TRBV10-3; TRBD1 is a possible D gene (5 bases). With 2 bases removed from V and 0 bases from J, the gap between germline ends came to 13 bases. Per germline, CDR1 ENHRY and CDR2 SYGVKD. The CDR3 spans 16 residues.

The chain carries TRBV7-9 and TRBJ2-5, with unresolved D. Germline CDR1 and CDR2: SEHNR and FQNEAQ (reference sequence). The CDR3 spans 15 residues. V was pared by 4 bases and J by 2 bases, with 14 bases between. The CDR3 is CASSSLLAQQETQYF. DNA for the CDR3: TGTGCCAGCAGCTCCCTTTTGGCCCAACAAGAGACCCAGTACTTC.

The rearrangement links TRBV6-1 to TRBJ2-1; D is ambiguous. V was clipped by 7 bases and J by 4 bases, with 11 bases between them. The CDR3 has 13 residues. Germline lookup yields CDR1 MNHNS and CDR2 SASEGT. CDR3 loop: CASTSETYNEQFF. The CDR3 DNA sequence: TGTGCCAGCACCTCCGAGACTTACAATGAGCAGTTCTTC.